There are many counts of the clone carrying this T cell receptor beta chain. A J-beta primer mix and a sample-barcoded 5' primer were used in a second PCR of about 7 to 12 cycles. A template-switch adaptor with 12 random nucleotides tagged each cDNA molecule. TCRdb reprocessed the 5' RACE reads via MiXCR and lists one record per CDR3 protein. This table holds roughly 1.6 million distinct CDR3 sequences, about 31% found once. This sample is part of a study of blood T cells in healthy people across ages. The CDR3 has 17 amino acids. Trimming cost V 0 bases and J 9 bases, with 26 bases left between them. Per germline, CDR1 SQVTM and CDR2 ANQGSEA.

Sequenced sample: blood. The sequence derives from a woman aged 25 to 39 in good health. This rearrangement joins TRBV29-1 to TRBJ2-5; either TRBD1 or TRBD2 may fit D (5 bases each). CDR3 in DNA: TGCAGCGTTGAAGAAAGCGGTCCGGTTGTAGGGGTGGGGGCCCAGTACTTC. This gives the protein CSVEESGPVVGVGAQYF.